A selection of T cell receptor beta chains follows, all from one sample in a study of blood T cell repertoires in COVID-19. The repertoire was sequenced with immunoSEQ multiplex PCR; TCRdb's copy has only in-frame clones and lacks some. This table holds 95,000 to 150,000 clones, approximately 81% found once. Sequenced input: peripheral blood. Receptors originate from a man in his sixties with acute or convalescent COVID-19. The CDR3 runs from the conserved cysteine through the conserved F or W. A D gene is named only where the DNA matches it firmly. Not every row has a clone size; where given, it reads once, few, many or a size class.

clone_size	d_call	j_call	cdr3_length	v_call	cdr3_nt	cdr3_aa
-	-	TRBJ2-7	14	TRBV30	TGTGCCTGGAGTAGGGGGAGGGGCGGGGGCGAGCAGTACTTC	CAWSRGRGGGEQYF
-	-	TRBJ2-1	12	TRBV6-5	TGTGCCAGCAGCTATTACGTTGGTGAGCAGTTCTTC	CASSYYVGEQFF
-	-	TRBJ2-3	17	TRBV3-1/TRBV3-2	TGTGCCAGCAGCCAGCGTCGGGGGACGGGAAGCACAGATACGCAGTATTTT	CASSQRRGTGSTDTQYF
-	TRBD1	TRBJ1-2	17	TRBV5-6	TGTGCCAGCACATGGGGACAGGGGGTTCTCAAATCCTATGGCTACACCTTC	CASTWGQGVLKSYGYTF
-	TRBD2	TRBJ2-3	14	TRBV30	TGTGCCTGGAGTTCGTTAGCGGGAACAGATACGCAGTATTTT	CAWSSLAGTDTQYF
-	-	TRBJ2-7	12	TRBV2	TGTGCCAGCGGCCAGAGCGGATACGAGCAGTACTTC	CASGQSGYEQYF
few	TRBD1	TRBJ2-2	16	TRBV2	TGTGCCAGCAGTGCCGAGACAGGGGTTAGCACCGGGGAGCTGTTTTTT	CASSAETGVSTGELFF
few	TRBD1	TRBJ1-1	14	TRBV18	TGTGCCAGCTCCCCGGGACAGGCTAACTCTGAAGCTTTCTTT	CASSPGQANSEAFF
-	TRBD1	TRBJ2-2	16	TRBV5-1	TGCGCCAGCAGCTTGGCCGGGACAGGGTTCACCGGGGAGCTGTTTTTT	CASSLAGTGFTGELFF
few	-	TRBJ1-6	17	TRBV27	TGTGCCAGCACCATTCTGAGTCGGGGTTCCTATAATTCACCCCTCCACTTT	CASTILSRGSYNSPLHF
-	-	TRBJ2-1	15	TRBV18	TGTGCCAGCTCACCCACAGGGAGGGGTAACAATGAGCAGTTCTTC	CASSPTGRGNNEQFF
-	TRBD2	TRBJ2-7	16	TRBV30	TGTGCCTGGACCGGAGGACTAGCGGGCCGCTCCTACGAGCAGTACTTC	CAWTGGLAGRSYEQYF
-	-	TRBJ2-7	12	TRBV18	TGTGCCAGCTCACCTAACAGCAACGAGCAGTACTTC	CASSPNSNEQYF
-	-	TRBJ2-2	17	TRBV7-3	TGTGCCAGCAGCTTACAGGGGCCGAGCCCGGGCACCGGGGAGCTGTTTTTT	CASSLQGPSPGTGELFF
-	-	TRBJ1-3	12	TRBV11-2	TGTGCCAGCAGCTTACGTCGAAACACCATATATTTT	CASSLRRNTIYF
-	-	TRBJ1-1	13	TRBV5-1	TGCGCCAGCACCCAGGGGCAGAACACTGAAGCTTTCTTT	CASTQGQNTEAFF
-	TRBD2	TRBJ2-2	14	TRBV5-5	TGTGCCAGCAGTCGAAGACTAGCCGACGGGGAGCTGTTTTTT	CASSRRLADGELFF
once	-	TRBJ1-1	12	TRBV29-1	TGCAGCGTTGCCCCGTTAGGGACTCATACTTTCTTT	CSVAPLGTHTFF
-	TRBD1	TRBJ2-6	19	TRBV4-1	TGCGCCAGCAGCCAAGATAGGGACAGGGCAGACTCTGGGGCCAACGTCCTGACTTTC	CASSQDRDRADSGANVLTF
-	-	TRBJ1-4	17	TRBV4-1	TGCGCCAGCAGCCAATCCCAGGAGCGGGGGAGGCGTGAAAAACTGTTTTTT	CASSQSQERGRREKLFF
few	-	TRBJ2-3	12	TRBV5-4	TGTGCCAGCAGCAGAGACTCAGATACGCAGTATTTT	CASSRDSDTQYF
-	-	TRBJ1-1	14	TRBV2	TGTGCCAGCAGTGTTAGGGGTAGCAACACTGAAGCTTTCTTT	CASSVRGSNTEAFF
few	TRBD1	TRBJ1-1	14	TRBV11-3	TGTGCCAGCAGCTTCGGGACAGGAAGGACTGAAGCTTTCTTT	CASSFGTGRTEAFF
-	-	TRBJ2-4	18	TRBV14	TGTGCCAGCAGCCAAGATACGAAATCGAGAATAGCCAAAAACATTCAGTACTTC	CASSQDTKSRIAKNIQYF
-	-	TRBJ2-3	13	TRBV19	TGTGCCAGTAGTTTGTCCAGGGGCGATACGCAGTATTTT	CASSLSRGDTQYF
few	TRBD1	TRBJ1-2	13	TRBV5-5	TGTGCCAGCAGCTTACAGGGGGTATATGGCTACACCTTC	CASSLQGVYGYTF
-	-	TRBJ1-2	14	TRBV27	TGTGCCAGCAGTCTTCAGGGCACTCACTATGGCTACACCTTC	CASSLQGTHYGYTF